This passage covers 22 T cell receptor beta chains from one sample sequenced in a study of OX40 agonist ivuxolimab in advanced cancers. Using immunoSEQ multiplex PCR, the repertoire was profiled, and TCRdb retains in-frame clones only, with some absent. The sample carries around 60,000 clones, approximately 90% recorded once. This sample comprised CD4+ or CD8+ T cells sorted from blood, obtained in a trial of the OX40 agonist ivuxolimab. The source of these receptors is an adult with an advanced solid tumor such as melanoma, head and neck, liver or kidney cancer.

The V call is TRBV6-5, the J call TRBJ1-2, with TRBD1 matching 7 bases. Per the germline V gene, CDR1 is MNHEY and CDR2 is SVGAGI. The CDR3 covers 14 residues. The ends lost 0 bases at V and 4 bases at J; junction bases unmatched: 2. This chain's CDR3 is CASSYSGQSYGYTF. The CDR3 DNA sequence: TGTGCCAGCAGTTACTCGGGACAGAGCTATGGCTACACCTTC.

The CDR3 sequence is CASTPPRFPYEQYF. Here the CDR3 DNA reads TGCGCCAGCACCCCCCCCCGGTTCCCCTACGAGCAGTACTTC. This chain uses TRBV5-1 with TRBJ2-7; no definite D call. The germline V and J ends were trimmed by 6 bases and 2 bases, with 15 bases remaining between them. There are 14 residues in the CDR3. From germline, CDR1 is SGHRS and CDR2 YFSETQ.

The gene calls are TRBV28 and TRBJ2-7; a possible D gene is TRBD1 (5 bases). The CDR3 is 11 residues long. With 8 bases removed from V and 3 bases from J, the gap between germline ends came to 8 bases. The germline V gene encodes CDR1 MDHEN and CDR2 SYDVKM. The CDR3: CASQRGYEQYF. The CDR3 DNA follows: TGTGCCAGCCAAAGGGGCTACGAGCAGTACTTC.

This sequence joins TRBV7-8 and TRBJ2-3; TRBD2 matches 11 bases. Germline CDR1 SGHVS, CDR2 FQNEAQ. With 4 bases clipped from V and 6 bases from J, the junction kept 12 bases outside the gene matches. The CDR3 extends over 17 amino acids. CDR3 coding DNA: TGTGCCAGCAGCTCCGGACTAGCGGGCCAATTAGGGGATACGCAGTATTTT. It yields the protein CASSSGLAGQLGDTQYF.

This clone was counted a single time. The genes are TRBV11-2 and TRBJ2-7; D is uncertain. This CDR3 has 15 residues. Trimming removed 1 base at V and 0 bases at J, with 10 bases between. In germline, CDR1 is SGHAT, CDR2 FQNNGV. CDR3 DNA sequence: TGTGCCAGCAGCTTAGGGGCAGGAAGCTCCTACGAGCAGTACTTC. Protein sequence: CASSLGAGSSYEQYF.

V is TRBV28 and J is TRBJ2-2; TRBD2 aligns across 8 bases. The CDR3 covers 14 residues. CDR1 is MDHEN and CDR2 is SYDVKM in the germline V gene. V dropped 8 bases and J dropped 5; count of bases not matched to a gene: 7. For the CDR3, the DNA is TGTGCCAGCCTCCGGGCTAGCGGGACCGGGGAGCTGTTTTTT. Translated: CASLRASGTGELFF.

J is TRBJ2-5 and V is TRBV7-8; D is uncertain. V gave up 1 base and J gave up 2 bases, with 11 bases separating them. Germline CDR1 reads SGHVS; CDR2 reads FQNEAQ. There are 15 residues in the CDR3. CDR3 sequence: CASSLVIELQETQYF. The CDR3 nucleotides are TGTGCCAGCAGCTTAGTGATTGAGTTGCAAGAGACCCAGTACTTC.

The chain combines TRBV28 with TRBJ2-7; D is possibly TRBD2 (5 bases). The V and J ends lost 5 bases and 3 bases respectively, with 14 bases between them. Germline lookup yields CDR1 MDHEN and CDR2 SYDVKM. CDR3 size: 14 residues. For the CDR3, the DNA is TGTGCCAGCAGTACCGGGGTCTTGGACTACGAGCAGTACTTC. As protein: CASSTGVLDYEQYF.

J is TRBJ2-2 and V is TRBV15; D is undetermined. The V end was cut by 4 bases, the J end by 6 bases, with 9 bases between. Germline-derived CDR1 and CDR2 are LNHNV and YYDKDF (reference sequence). The CDR3 is 13 amino acids. The CDR3 region is CATSTLGSGELFF. The CDR3 DNA follows: TGTGCCACCAGCACGCTAGGATCCGGGGAGCTGTTTTTT.

This clone was counted only a few times. J is TRBJ2-5 and V is TRBV11-2, with 9 bases matching TRBD1. The CDR3 runs to 15 residues. Germline V gives CDR1 SGHAT, CDR2 FQNNGV. The ends lost 3 bases at V and 4 bases at J; junction bases unmatched: 6. The CDR3 here is CASSFGPDRGETQYF. CDR3 DNA: TGTGCCAGCAGCTTTGGACCGGACAGGGGAGAGACCCAGTACTTC.

The chain employs TRBV28 and TRBJ1-5, with 8 bases matching TRBD1. CDR1 MDHEN and CDR2 SYDVKM come from the germline V gene. V was clipped by 7 bases and J by 2 bases; unmatched bases: 10. CDR3 length equals 16 residues. CDR3 residues: CASILGQGLGNQPQHF. The CDR3 DNA is TGTGCCAGCATTCTCGGACAGGGACTTGGCAATCAGCCCCAGCATTTT.

CDR3 DNA: TGTGCCAGCAGTCATGACAGGGGAGGCACCGGGGAGCTGTTTTTT. Encoded protein: CASSHDRGGTGELFF. This chain connects TRBV6-5 to TRBJ2-2; TRBD1 matches at 8 bases. The CDR3 runs 15 residues. With 5 bases clipped from V and 4 bases from J, the junction kept 6 bases outside the gene matches. The germline V gene encodes CDR1 MNHEY and CDR2 SVGAGI.

The chain recombines TRBV9 with TRBJ2-1; 9 bases agree with TRBD2. CDR3 size: 16 residues. Germline V gene lookup returns CDR1 SGDLS and CDR2 YYNGEE. J gave up 8 bases and V 0 bases, and 9 bases lay outside the gene matches. The CDR3: CASSVAKVAGAYEQFF. The DNA of the CDR3 is TGTGCCAGCAGCGTAGCTAAAGTAGCGGGAGCGTATGAGCAGTTCTTC.

This chain uses TRBV19 with TRBJ2-1; the match to TRBD2 covers 7 bases. The trim removed 2 bases at V and 6 bases at J, leaving 4 bases unmatched. CDR1 and CDR2 from the germline V gene are LNHDA and SQIVND (reference sequence). This CDR3 region has 14 residues. CDR3 nucleotides: TGTGCCAGTAGTATAAGTTCGGGAGGCAATGAGCAGTTCTTC. This translates into CASSISSGGNEQFF.

This chain joins TRBV5-8 and TRBJ2-1, with D perhaps matching TRBD2 (5 bases). The CDR3 has 16 residues. V gave up 1 base and J gave up 2 bases, with 13 bases separating them. Germline values: CDR1 SGHTS, CDR2 YDEGEE. The CDR3: CASSLTLASPYNEQFF. The DNA for the CDR3 is TGTGCCAGCAGCTTGACCCTAGCTAGTCCCTACAATGAGCAGTTCTTC.

In this sample, this clone turned up once. The chain has TRBV28 and TRBJ2-3; possible D gene TRBD2, 6 bases. The germline V gene encodes CDR1 MDHEN and CDR2 SYDVKM. Trimming removed 5 bases at V and 3 bases at J, with 18 bases between. This CDR3 has 16 residues. In nucleotides, the CDR3 is TGTGCCAGCAGTGCCCCTAGCGAGGTCGGGACAGATACGCAGTATTTT. Translation gives CASSAPSEVGTDTQYF.

In its sample, this clone was seen once. This chain uses TRBV9 with TRBJ1-1, with 8 nucleotides matching TRBD1. The V segment lost 8 bases and the J segment 1 base; nucleotides outside the gene matches: 10. Per the germline V gene, CDR1 is SGDLS and CDR2 is YYNGEE. This CDR3 comprises 15 residues. CDR3 sequence: CASNAAGTGNTEAFF. CDR3 nucleotide sequence: TGTGCCAGTAATGCGGCCGGGACAGGGAACACTGAAGCTTTCTTT.

CDR3 in amino acids: CASSFSGSANEQYF. CDR3 in DNA: TGTGCCAGCAGCTTTTCAGGGTCTGCGAACGAGCAGTACTTC. The chain employs TRBV5-5 and TRBJ2-7; TRBD1 is a possible D gene (5 bases). Germline lookup yields CDR1 SGHKS and CDR2 YYEKEE (reference sequence). The CDR3 is 14 residues long. V was cut by 2 bases and J by 5 bases, with 14 bases left in between.

The V call is TRBV5-1, the J call TRBJ1-3; D remains ambiguous. The CDR3 is made up of 14 amino acids. Germline CDR1 SGHRS, CDR2 YFSETQ. V gave up 6 bases and J gave up 3 bases, with 13 bases separating them. CDR3 DNA sequence: TGCGCCAGCACTGCCGGGGAGGGTGGAAACACCATATATTTT. The encoded protein is CASTAGEGGNTIYF.

This clone was seen more than once but under ten times. This chain connects TRBV4-1 to TRBJ1-5; possible D gene TRBD1, 6 bases. There are 15 residues in the CDR3. Germline lookup yields CDR1 MGHRA and CDR2 YSYEKL. V lost 0 bases to trimming and J lost 4 bases, with 10 bases between them. The CDR3 sequence is CASSQDWDTNQPQHF. CDR3 DNA sequence: TGCGCCAGCAGCCAAGATTGGGACACTAATCAGCCCCAGCATTTT.

V is TRBV7-2 and J is TRBJ2-7; 16 bases agree with TRBD2. This CDR3 region has 19 residues. Germline V gene data show CDR1 as SGHTA and CDR2 as FQGNSA. V was pared by 5 bases and J by 0 bases, with 10 bases of the junction left unmatched. CDR3 sequence reads: CASSLRTGLAGGPSYEQYF. CDR3 bases: TGTGCCAGCAGCCTGCGAACGGGACTAGCGGGAGGGCCCTCCTACGAGCAGTACTTC.

This chain joins TRBV19 and TRBJ2-7; a possible D gene is TRBD2 (6 bases). The CDR3 loop spans 14 amino acids. Looked up from germline, CDR1 is LNHDA and CDR2 is SQIVND (reference sequence). The ends were cut back, 3 bases at V and 2 bases at J, with 11 bases in the middle. In DNA, the CDR3 is TGTGCCAGTAGTATTGGTAGCGGACCCTACGAGCAGTACTTC. Its protein is CASSIGSGPYEQYF.